The entry below gives a single T cell receptor beta chain sequence along with its context. Its target is not known. The CDR3 is 14 residues long. Germline assignment: CDR1 ENHRY and CDR2 SYGVKD. V was clipped by 6 bases and J by 9 bases; unmatched bases: 6. As handled by the study authors: Matching published virus-specific TCRB sequences was rare for patient CD8+ clones that were larger than 1%. Repertoires were generated with immunoSEQ multiplex PCR, while TCRdb's copy carries only in-frame clones and drops some. V, J and clone size reflect that table, while D and trimming were determined from the DNA. Of around 15,000 clones listed, around three quarters are singletons. This sample is drawn from a study of somatic mutations in cytotoxic T cells in rheumatoid arthritis. Overall study: Selected populations of V beta antibody-stained T cells underwent flow sorting at nearly 100% purity; these encompassed V beta1+ cells subjected to TCRB sequencing.

Points from the study as a whole: For about an eighth of the roughly 60 patients, a single CD8+ clone accounted for more than 20% of CD8+ cells. Among patients with rheumatoid arthritis, but not healthy controls, CD8+ clonality increased with age.

The sample taken for sequencing was CD8+ T cells sorted from blood. The clonotype was recovered from an adult with rheumatoid arthritis. This chain uses TRBV10-3 with TRBJ2-1, with 12 bases that match TRBD2. CDR3 residues: CAISDLAGGGEQFF. CDR3 coding DNA: TGTGCCATCAGCGATCTAGCGGGGGGGGGTGAGCAGTTCTTC.